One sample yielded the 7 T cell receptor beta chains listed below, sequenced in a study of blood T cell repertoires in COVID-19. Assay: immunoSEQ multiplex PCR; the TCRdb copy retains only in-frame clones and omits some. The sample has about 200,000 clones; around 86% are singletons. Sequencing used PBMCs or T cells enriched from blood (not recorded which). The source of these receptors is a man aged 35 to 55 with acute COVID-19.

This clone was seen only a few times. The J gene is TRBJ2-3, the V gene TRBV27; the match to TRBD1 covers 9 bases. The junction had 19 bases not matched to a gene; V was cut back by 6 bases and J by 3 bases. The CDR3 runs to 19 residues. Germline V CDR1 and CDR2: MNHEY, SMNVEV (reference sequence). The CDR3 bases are TGTGCCAGCAGATCCCTAATGGTCGGGACAGGGATGTTGACAGATACGCAGTATTTT. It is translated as CASRSLMVGTGMLTDTQYF.

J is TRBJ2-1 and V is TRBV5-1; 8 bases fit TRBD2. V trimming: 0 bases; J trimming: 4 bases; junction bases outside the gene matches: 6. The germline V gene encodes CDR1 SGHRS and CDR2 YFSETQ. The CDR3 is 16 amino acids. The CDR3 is CASSLEAREGYNEQFF. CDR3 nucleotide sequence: TGCGCCAGCAGCTTGGAGGCTCGGGAGGGGTACAATGAGCAGTTCTTC.

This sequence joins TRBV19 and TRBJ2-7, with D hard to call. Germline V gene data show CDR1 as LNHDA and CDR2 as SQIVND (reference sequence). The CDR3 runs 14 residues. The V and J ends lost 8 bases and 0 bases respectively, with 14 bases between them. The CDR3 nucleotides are TGTGCCAGTGCGCTGGGTGGGCTCTCCTACGAGCAGTACTTC. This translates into CASALGGLSYEQYF.

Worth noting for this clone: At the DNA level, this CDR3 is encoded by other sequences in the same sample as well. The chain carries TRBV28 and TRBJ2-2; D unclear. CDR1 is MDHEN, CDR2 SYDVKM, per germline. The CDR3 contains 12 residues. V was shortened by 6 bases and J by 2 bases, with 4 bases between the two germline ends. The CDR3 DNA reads TGTGCCAGCAGCCTCAACACCGGGGAGCTGTTTTTT. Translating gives CASSLNTGELFF.

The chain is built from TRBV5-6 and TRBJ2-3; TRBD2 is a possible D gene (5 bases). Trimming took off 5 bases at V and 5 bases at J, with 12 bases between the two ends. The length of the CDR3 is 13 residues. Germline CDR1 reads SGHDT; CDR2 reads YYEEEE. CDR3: CASRPGVGDTQYF. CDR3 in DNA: TGTGCCAGCAGGCCCGGGGTGGGAGATACGCAGTATTTT. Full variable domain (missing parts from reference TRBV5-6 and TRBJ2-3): DAGVTQSPTHLIKTRGQQVTLRCSPKSGHDTVSWYQQALGQGPQFIFQYYEEEERQRGNFPDRFSGHQFPNYSSELNVNALLLGDSALYLCASRPGVGDTQYFGPGTRLTVL.

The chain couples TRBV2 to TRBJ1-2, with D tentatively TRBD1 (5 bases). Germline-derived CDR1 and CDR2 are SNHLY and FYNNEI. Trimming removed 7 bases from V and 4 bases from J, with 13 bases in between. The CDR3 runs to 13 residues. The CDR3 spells CASTLDKIYGYTF. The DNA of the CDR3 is TGTGCCAGCACCCTGGACAAAATCTATGGCTACACCTTC.

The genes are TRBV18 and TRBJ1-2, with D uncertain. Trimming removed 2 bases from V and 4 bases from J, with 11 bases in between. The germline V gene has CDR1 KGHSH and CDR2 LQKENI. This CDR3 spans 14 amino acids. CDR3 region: CASSPGEATYGYTF. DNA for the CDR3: TGTGCCAGCTCACCAGGAGAGGCGACCTATGGCTACACCTTC.